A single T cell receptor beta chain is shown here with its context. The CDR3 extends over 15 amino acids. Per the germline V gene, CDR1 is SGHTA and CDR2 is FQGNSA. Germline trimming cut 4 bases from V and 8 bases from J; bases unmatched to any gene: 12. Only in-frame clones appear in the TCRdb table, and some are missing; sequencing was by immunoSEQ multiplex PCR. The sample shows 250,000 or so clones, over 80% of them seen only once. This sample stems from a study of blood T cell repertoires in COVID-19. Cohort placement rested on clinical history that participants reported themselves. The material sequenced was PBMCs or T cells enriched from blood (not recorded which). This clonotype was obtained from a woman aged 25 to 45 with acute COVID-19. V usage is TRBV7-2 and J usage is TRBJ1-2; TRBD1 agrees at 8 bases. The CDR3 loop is CASSSLQGAWDGYTF. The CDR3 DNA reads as TGTGCCAGCAGCTCCCTTCAGGGGGCTTGGGACGGCTACACCTTC.